This is a list of T cell receptor beta chains from one sample in a study of blood T cell repertoires in COVID-19. The assay was immunoSEQ multiplex PCR, and TCRdb's table has in-frame clones only and misses some. The repertoire includes 65,000 to 70,000 clones, about 82% of them detected once, and around 4% sits in the top ten. What was sequenced was peripheral blood. Source of these receptors: a man in his forties or fifties with acute or convalescent COVID-19. Each CDR3 is given with its conserved first and last residue. The D gene is left open where the match is weak. Rows give clone size only sometimes, using once, few, many, or a class for an expanded clone.

size	J	V	D	DNA	CDR3
-	TRBJ1-2	TRBV10-3	TRBD1	TGTGCCATCAGATATACAGGGGGAATCTATGGCTACACCTTC	CAIRYTGGIYGYTF
many	TRBJ2-3	TRBV7-6	TRBD1	TGTGCCAGCAGCCACCCTTCGGGACAGCTATCAGATACGCAGTATTTT	CASSHPSGQLSDTQYF
-	TRBJ2-6	TRBV7-9	TRBD1	TGTGCCAGCAGCTTAGATGGGACAGGGGACGTCCTGACTTTC	CASSLDGTGDVLTF
-	TRBJ1-4	TRBV6-5	-	TGTGCCAGCAGCCAACAGGGTTGGAGGGAAAAACTGTTTTTT	CASSQQGWREKLFF
-	TRBJ2-4	TRBV6-6	-	TGTGCCAGCAGACGATATATGGGAAATTGGACAGTCGGGGCCAAAAACATTCAGTACTTC	CASRRYMGNWTVGAKNIQYF
-	TRBJ2-7	TRBV6-5	TRBD1	TGTGCCAGCAGTTACTCTGACAGGGGCTACGAGCAGTACTTC	CASSYSDRGYEQYF
few	TRBJ2-1	TRBV28	-	TGTGCCAGCAAAGACAGCTGGGTCTACAATGAGCAGTTCTTC	CASKDSWVYNEQFF
few	TRBJ1-5	TRBV7-8	TRBD1	TGTGCCAGCAGCTTAGGACAGGGCTATAGCAATCAGCCCCAGCATTTT	CASSLGQGYSNQPQHF
-	TRBJ2-5	TRBV5-6	TRBD2	TGTGCCAGCAGCTTATATTCAGCGGGGGGGCAGGGGACCCAGTACTTC	CASSLYSAGGQGTQYF
-	TRBJ1-5	TRBV6-5	TRBD1	TGTGCCAGCAGTTACGGGGGACAGGGCAATCAGCCCCAGCATTTT	CASSYGGQGNQPQHF
-	TRBJ2-5	TRBV30	-	TGTGCCTGGACGAAAGGACAGAGAAAAGAGACCCAGTACTTC	CAWTKGQRKETQYF
-	TRBJ2-1	TRBV2	TRBD2	TGTGCCAGCAGCACACCCCCGGGACTAGCGGGGGGGCCGTTTAGTGAGCAGTTCTTC	CASSTPPGLAGGPFSEQFF
-	TRBJ2-3	TRBV30	-	TGTGCCTGGAGTGGGGATTGGGGGGAAACAGATACGCAGTATTTT	CAWSGDWGETDTQYF
-	TRBJ2-6	TRBV28	-	TGTGCCAGCAGTTTATTCCTTCCACAGCCCGTGCCTGGGGCCAACGTCCTGACTTTC	CASSLFLPQPVPGANVLTF
once	TRBJ1-2	TRBV10-2	-	TGCGCCAGCAGTGACCCAGGGGACCGGGGCTACACCTTC	CASSDPGDRGYTF
once	TRBJ1-5	TRBV10-3	-	TGTGCCATCAGTGACCTCCAGGGTGGCAATCAGCCCCAGCATTTT	CAISDLQGGNQPQHF
once	TRBJ1-2	TRBV18	-	TGTGCCAGCTCACCACAATACAACCCTAACTATGGCTACACCTTC	CASSPQYNPNYGYTF